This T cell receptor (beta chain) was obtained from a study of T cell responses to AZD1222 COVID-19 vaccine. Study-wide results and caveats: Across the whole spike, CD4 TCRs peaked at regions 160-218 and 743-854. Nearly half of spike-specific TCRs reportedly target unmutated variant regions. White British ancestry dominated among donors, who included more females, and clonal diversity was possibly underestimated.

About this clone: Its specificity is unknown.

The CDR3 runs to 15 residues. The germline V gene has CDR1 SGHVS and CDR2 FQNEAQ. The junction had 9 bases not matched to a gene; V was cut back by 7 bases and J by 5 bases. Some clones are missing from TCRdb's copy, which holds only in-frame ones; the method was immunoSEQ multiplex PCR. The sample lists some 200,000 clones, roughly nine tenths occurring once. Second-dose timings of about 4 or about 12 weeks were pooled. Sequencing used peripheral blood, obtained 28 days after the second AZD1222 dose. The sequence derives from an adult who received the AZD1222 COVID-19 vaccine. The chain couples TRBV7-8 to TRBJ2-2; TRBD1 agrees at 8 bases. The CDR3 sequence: CASTDRGGQTGELFF. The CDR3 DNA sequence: TGTGCCAGCACCGACAGGGGCGGTCAGACCGGGGAGCTGTTTTTT.